This T cell receptor (beta chain) was sequenced in a study of identical twins. Study-wide results and limits: Weaker excess twin sharing was seen among beta out-of-frame sequences. Among monozygotic twins, out-of-frame TCR alpha sharing exceeded what models predicted.

Unique molecular identifiers were present on the cDNA, and a universal primer site came from template switching. TCRdb redid the calling of the 5' RACE reads with MiXCR, one entry per CDR3 protein. The table includes roughly 260,000 distinct CDR3 sequences, approximately 6.8% detected once. As to this clonotype: What it binds is not known.

The V end was cut by 3 bases, the J end by 1 base, with 9 bases between. This CDR3 is 14 amino acids long. The V gene's germline CDR1 is DFQATT and CDR2 SNEGSKA (reference sequence). A further study also used this sample, focusing on yellow fever vaccine responses in identical twins. That investigation notes: Reportedly, twins' vaccine T cell responses looked partly convergent and partly personalized.

The chain combines TRBV20-1 with TRBJ2-2; maybe TRBD2 (6 bases). Material for sequencing was CD8+ T cells sorted from blood. This TCR was recovered from a woman between 18 and 29 years old in good health. CDR3 sequence: CSARPSENTGELFF. CDR3 DNA: TGCAGTGCTAGGCCTAGCGAGAACACCGGGGAGCTGTTTTTT.